This T cell receptor beta chain was identified during a study of blood T cell repertoires in COVID-19. Study summary: Sites across the United States, Italy and Spain contributed samples from acute and convalescent COVID-19. From T cells, B-cell-depleted T cells, or PBMCs came the material, which was cDNA or gDNA.

CDR1 is MNHEY, CDR2 SMNVEV, per germline (reference sequence). J lost 4 bases, V lost 2 bases, and 6 bases had no gene match. The CDR3 is made up of 15 amino acids. Under the authors' procedure: Estimation of nucleated cell counts relied on the amplification of reference gene primers. Some clones are missing from TCRdb's copy, which holds only in-frame ones; the method was immunoSEQ multiplex PCR. V, J and clone size derive from that table, while D and trimming were established from the DNA sequence. The sample includes 250,000 to 300,000 clones, around 90% of them seen just once. The source material was peripheral blood. The chain joins TRBV27 to TRBJ2-3, with 7 bases lining up with TRBD1. The receptor's source is a woman between 40 and 55 years old who had recovered from COVID-19. The CDR3 DNA is TGTGCCAGCAGTTTAGTTAGGGGGCTATCAGATACGCAGTATTTT. Translated, it gives CASSLVRGLSDTQYF.